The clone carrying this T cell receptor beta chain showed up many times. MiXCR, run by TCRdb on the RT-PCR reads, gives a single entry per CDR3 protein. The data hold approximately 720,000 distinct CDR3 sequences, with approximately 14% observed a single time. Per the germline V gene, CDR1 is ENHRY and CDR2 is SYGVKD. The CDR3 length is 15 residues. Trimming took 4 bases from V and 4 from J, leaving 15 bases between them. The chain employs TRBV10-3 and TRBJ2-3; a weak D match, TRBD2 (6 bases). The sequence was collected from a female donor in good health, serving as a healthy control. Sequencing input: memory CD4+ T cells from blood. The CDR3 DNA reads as TGTGCCATCAGTGGTAGCGGAGACTCGGCAGATACGCAGTATTTT. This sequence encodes CAISGSGDSADTQYF.